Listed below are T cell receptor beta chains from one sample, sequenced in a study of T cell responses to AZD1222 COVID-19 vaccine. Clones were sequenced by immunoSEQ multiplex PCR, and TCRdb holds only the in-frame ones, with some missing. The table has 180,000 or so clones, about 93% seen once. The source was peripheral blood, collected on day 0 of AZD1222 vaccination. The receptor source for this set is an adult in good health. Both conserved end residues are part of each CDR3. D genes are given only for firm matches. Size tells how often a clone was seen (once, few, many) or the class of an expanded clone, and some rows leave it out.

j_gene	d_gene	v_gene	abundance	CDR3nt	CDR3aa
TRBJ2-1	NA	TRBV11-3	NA	TGTGCCAGCAGCTTAGAATCAGGGAGGATGTATGAGCAGTTCTTC	CASSLESGRMYEQFF
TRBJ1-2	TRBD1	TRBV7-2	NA	TGTGCCAGCAGCTTAGCGCGGGACAGGGGTGACTACACCTTC	CASSLARDRGDYTF
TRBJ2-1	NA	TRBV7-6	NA	TGTGCCAGCAGCCCTCAGGGGTCATTCTACAATGAGCAGTTCTTC	CASSPQGSFYNEQFF
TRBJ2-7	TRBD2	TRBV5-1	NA	TGCGCCAGCAGCTCCTCCGGGACTAGCGCATCCTACGAGCAGTACTTC	CASSSSGTSASYEQYF
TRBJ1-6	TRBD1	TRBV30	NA	TGTGCCTGGAGGGGGACAGCGGCGGGATATAATTCACCCCTCCACTTT	CAWRGTAAGYNSPLHF
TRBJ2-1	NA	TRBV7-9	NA	TGTGCCAGCAGCGTGTGGGAGAATGAGCAGTTCTTC	CASSVWENEQFF
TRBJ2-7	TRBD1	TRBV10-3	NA	TGTGCCATCAGTGAGTCGGGGGGGGACAGGGACGAGCAGTACTTC	CAISESGGDRDEQYF
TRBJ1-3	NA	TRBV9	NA	TGTGCCAGCAGCTCCGAGCCCCGATACTCTGGAAACACCATATATTTT	CASSSEPRYSGNTIYF
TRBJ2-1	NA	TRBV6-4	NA	TGTGCCAGCAGTGACGAGGGGGGAGGATACAATGAGCAGTTCTTC	CASSDEGGGYNEQFF
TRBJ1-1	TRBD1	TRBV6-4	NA	TGTGCCAGCAGTGACCTAAAGACAGGGGAAGCTTTCTTT	CASSDLKTGEAFF
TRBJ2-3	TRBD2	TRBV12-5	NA	TGTGCTAGTGGTTTGGTACTCCCTCAGCGGGAGGGCCGGGTAGATACGCAGTATTTT	CASGLVLPQREGRVDTQYF
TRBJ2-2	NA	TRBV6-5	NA	TGTGCCAGCAGAGATTTAGGCGGGGAGCTGTTTTTT	CASRDLGGELFF
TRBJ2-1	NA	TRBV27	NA	TGTGCCAGCATGTCACAGACCTGGGCCTACAATGAGCAGTTCTTC	CASMSQTWAYNEQFF
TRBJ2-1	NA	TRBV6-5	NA	TGTGCCAGCGCCCCCGCCGGGGGCGTCTACAATGAGCAGTTCTTC	CASAPAGGVYNEQFF
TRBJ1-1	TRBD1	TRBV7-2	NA	TGTGCCAGCACCCTGGGACAGGTAATTTTACGCACTGAAGCTTTCTTT	CASTLGQVILRTEAFF
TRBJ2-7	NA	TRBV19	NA	TGTGCCAGTAGTATTCAGGGTTCAAATTTTTACGAGCAGTACTTC	CASSIQGSNFYEQYF
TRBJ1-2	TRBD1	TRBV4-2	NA	TGTGCCAGCAGCCCCTACCAGGGGGGGGCTGGGTATGGCTACACCTTC	CASSPYQGGAGYGYTF
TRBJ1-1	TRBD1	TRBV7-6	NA	TGTGCCAGCAGCTTAGCCGCTCAGGCCAGGGGGACTGAAGCTTTCTTT	CASSLAAQARGTEAFF
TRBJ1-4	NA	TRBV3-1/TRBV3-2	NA	TGTGCCAGCAGCCAAAATTCGGCCGCCCGCAAGGAAAAACTGTTTTTT	CASSQNSAARKEKLFF
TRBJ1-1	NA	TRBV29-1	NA	TGCAGCGTTCTGCAGCCGATAGCCACTGAAGCTTTCTTT	CSVLQPIATEAFF
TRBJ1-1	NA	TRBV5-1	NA	TGCGCCAGCAGCCAGGGACTCGAAGCTTTCTTT	CASSQGLEAFF
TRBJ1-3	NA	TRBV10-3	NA	TGTGCCATCAGGGCCTTTTCTGGAAACACCATATATTTT	CAIRAFSGNTIYF
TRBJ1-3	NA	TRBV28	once	TGTGCCAGCAGTTTGTGGCGTTACTCTGGAAACACCATATATTTT	CASSLWRYSGNTIYF
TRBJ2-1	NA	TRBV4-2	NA	TGTGCCAGCAGCCAAGCCGCCTGGGAGATCGAGCAGTTCTTC	CASSQAAWEIEQFF
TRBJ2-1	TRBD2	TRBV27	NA	TGTGCCAGCAGACGTAGCGGGAGGGTGAATGAGCAGTTCTTC	CASRRSGRVNEQFF
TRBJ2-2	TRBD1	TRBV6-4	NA	TGTGCCAGCAGTGACTCGGGGACAGGGGACGCCGGGGAGCTGTTTTTT	CASSDSGTGDAGELFF
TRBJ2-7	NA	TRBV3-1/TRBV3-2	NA	TGTGCCAGCAGCCAAGACGGAATGAGTGAGCAGTACTTC	CASSQDGMSEQYF
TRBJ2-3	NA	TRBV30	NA	TGTGCCTGGAGTTATGGCTCGACAGATACGCAGTATTTT	CAWSYGSTDTQYF
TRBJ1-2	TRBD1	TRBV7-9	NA	TGTGCCAGCAGGGGACAGCAAGGGATTTACGGCTACACCTTC	CASRGQQGIYGYTF
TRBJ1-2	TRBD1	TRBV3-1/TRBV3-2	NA	TGTGCCAGCAGCCAAAGAGGCCAAACAGGGGCCCTCGGCTACACCTTC	CASSQRGQTGALGYTF
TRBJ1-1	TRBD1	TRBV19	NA	TGTGCCAGTAGTGTGACAGGGGCCTTCACTGAAGCTTTCTTT	CASSVTGAFTEAFF
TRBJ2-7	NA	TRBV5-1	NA	TGCGCCAGCAGCTCCTTAGCGGAGGCCTACGAGCAGTACTTC	CASSSLAEAYEQYF
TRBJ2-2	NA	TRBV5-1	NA	TGCGCCAGCAGCATGACTTACGACACCGGGGAGCTGTTTTTT	CASSMTYDTGELFF
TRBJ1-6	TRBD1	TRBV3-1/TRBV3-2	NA	TGTGCCAGCAGCCAAGAGGGGACAGGATATTCACCCCTCCACTTT	CASSQEGTGYSPLHF
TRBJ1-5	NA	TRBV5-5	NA	TGTGCCAGCACACCCGGCGGGCAGACAAATCAGCCCCAGCATTTT	CASTPGGQTNQPQHF
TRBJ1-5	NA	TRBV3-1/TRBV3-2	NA	TGTGCCAGCCAGGGCCGGGACAGCAATCAGCCCCAGCATTTT	CASQGRDSNQPQHF
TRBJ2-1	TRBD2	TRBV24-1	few	TGTGCCGCCCTCCAACGGGAGGCCGGGGATGACAATGAGCAGTTCTTC	CAALQREAGDDNEQFF
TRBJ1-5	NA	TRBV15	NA	TGTGCCACGGCAGAGGGGAATAGCAATCAGCCCCAGCATTTT	CATAEGNSNQPQHF
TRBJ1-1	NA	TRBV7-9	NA	TGTGCCAGCAGCCTCCCGGGGGCTGAAGCTTTCTTT	CASSLPGAEAFF
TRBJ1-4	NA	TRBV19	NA	TGTGCCAGTAGTATCAGGCAGGGGAAGGAAAAACTGTTTTTT	CASSIRQGKEKLFF
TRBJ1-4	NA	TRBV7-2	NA	TGTGCCAGCAGCTTAGCCGGCGGTTATAATGAAAAACTGTTTTTT	CASSLAGGYNEKLFF
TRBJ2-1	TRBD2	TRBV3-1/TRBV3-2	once	TGTGCCAGCAGCCAAGGCCTAGCGGTTAACAATGAGCAGTTCTTC	CASSQGLAVNNEQFF
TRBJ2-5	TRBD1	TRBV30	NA	TGTGCCTGGACAGGGGGCAGGGAGACCCAGTACTTC	CAWTGGRETQYF
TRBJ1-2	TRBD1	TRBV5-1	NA	TGCGCCAGCAGCATCTCACCCGACAGGGGCCAGCTTGGCTACACCTTC	CASSISPDRGQLGYTF
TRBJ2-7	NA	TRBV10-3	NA	TGTGCCATCAGACAGGACTACGAGCAGTACTTC	CAIRQDYEQYF
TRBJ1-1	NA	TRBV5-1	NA	TGCGCCAGCAGCTTGGAGTGGGGTGTGAACACTGAAGCTTTCTTT	CASSLEWGVNTEAFF
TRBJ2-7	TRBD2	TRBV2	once	TGTGCCAGCAGTGAAGCGGCTGCGGGAGGTACCTACGAGCAGTACTTC	CASSEAAAGGTYEQYF
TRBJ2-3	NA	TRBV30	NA	TGTGCCTGCACTATTAACGTCCCAGATACGCAGTATTTT	CACTINVPDTQYF
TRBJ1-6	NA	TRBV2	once	TGTGCCAGCAGTGCGACTCCCTATAATTCACCCCTCCACTTT	CASSATPYNSPLHF
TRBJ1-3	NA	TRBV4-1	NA	TGCGCCAGCAGCTTCCGACTCTCTAACACCATATATTTT	CASSFRLSNTIYF
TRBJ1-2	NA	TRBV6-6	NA	TGTGCCAGCAGTTCCTCCCTAAGGGTAGATGGCTACACCTTC	CASSSSLRVDGYTF